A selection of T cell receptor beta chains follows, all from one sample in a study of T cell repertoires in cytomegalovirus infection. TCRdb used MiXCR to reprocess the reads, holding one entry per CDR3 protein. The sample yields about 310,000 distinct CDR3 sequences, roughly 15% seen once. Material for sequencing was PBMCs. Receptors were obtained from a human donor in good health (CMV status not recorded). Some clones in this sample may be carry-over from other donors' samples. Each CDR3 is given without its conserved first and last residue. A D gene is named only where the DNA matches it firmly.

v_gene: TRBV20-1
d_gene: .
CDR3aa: SARDGGRANTYEQY

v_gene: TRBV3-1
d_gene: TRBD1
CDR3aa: ASSHGSGTGLYEQY

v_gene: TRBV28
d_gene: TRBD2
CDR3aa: ASSIGLAGYTQY

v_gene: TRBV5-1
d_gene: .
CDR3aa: ASSLDVVGELF

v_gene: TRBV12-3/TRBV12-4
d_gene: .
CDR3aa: ASSPGLYGANVLT

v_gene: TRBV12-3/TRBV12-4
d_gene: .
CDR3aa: ASSLRGVASYEQY

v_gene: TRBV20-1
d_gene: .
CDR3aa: SAEGRGGLAEAF

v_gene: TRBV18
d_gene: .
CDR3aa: ASSPVTGITSGANVLT

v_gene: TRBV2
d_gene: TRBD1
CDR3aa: ASSPDRENEKLF

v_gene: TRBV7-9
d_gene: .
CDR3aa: ASSSLWDTQY

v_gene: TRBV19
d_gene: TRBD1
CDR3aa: ASSSGQGARTDTQY

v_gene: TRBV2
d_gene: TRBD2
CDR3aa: ASTTSPLAGGGKNIQY

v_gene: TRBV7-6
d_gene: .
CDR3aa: ASSSNWGYSNTEAF

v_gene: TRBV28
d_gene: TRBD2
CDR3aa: AGASGGTYGEQY

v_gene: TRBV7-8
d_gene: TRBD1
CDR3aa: ASSPKRLARDRRFLAKNIQY